The 15 T cell receptor beta chains in this list originate from one sample, sequenced in a study of cytomegalovirus exposure and HLA in healthy donors. The PCR used 60 Vbeta and 13 Jbeta primers. Generated by immunoSEQ multiplex PCR, the TCRdb table keeps only in-frame clones and is missing some. In the table there are fewer than 200,000 clones, approximately 84% of which are singletons. The source material was PBMCs. The receptor set was obtained from a female donor in good health and CMV-seronegative.

This clone was observed once. V is TRBV11-3 and J is TRBJ1-1, with D maybe TRBD1 (6 bases). The germline V and J ends were trimmed by 5 bases and 3 bases, with 19 bases remaining between them. CDR3 length: 16 residues. In germline, CDR1 is SGHNT, CDR2 YENEEA. The CDR3 spells CASSPRYWEGDTEAFF. The CDR3 region has the DNA TGTGCCAGCAGCCCTAGGTACTGGGAGGGGGACACTGAAGCTTTCTTT.

This clone was detected once. The chain carries TRBV6-1 and TRBJ1-1, with D maybe TRBD1 (5 bases). From germline, CDR1 is MNHNS and CDR2 SASEGT. The germline V and J ends were trimmed by 7 bases and 3 bases, with 12 bases remaining between them. The CDR3 length is 13 residues. The CDR3 sequence is CASTPGSDTEAFF. The CDR3 region has the DNA TGTGCCAGCACCCCAGGGTCGGACACTGAAGCTTTCTTT.

The count of this clone is one. V usage is TRBV4-3 and J usage is TRBJ2-2; 15 positions agree with TRBD2. The V gene's germline CDR1 is LGHNA and CDR2 YSLEER. The trim removed 2 bases at V and 6 bases at J, leaving 10 bases unmatched. The CDR3 is 19 amino acids. CDR3 protein: CASSQLPLGLAGGAGELFF. CDR3 nucleotide sequence: TGCGCCAGCAGCCAACTTCCCCTAGGACTAGCGGGAGGGGCCGGGGAGCTGTTTTTT.

This chain links TRBV13 with TRBJ1-1; the D is unclear. Trimming took off 3 bases at V and 2 bases at J, with 7 bases between the two ends. This CDR3 region has 13 residues. From germline, CDR1 is PRHDT and CDR2 FYEKMQ (reference sequence). The CDR3 nucleotides are TGTGCCAGCAGCTTCTGGCAAAACACTGAAGCTTTCTTT. Protein sequence: CASSFWQNTEAFF.

This chain joins TRBV5-1 and TRBJ2-2, with 9 positions matching TRBD2. The CDR3 extends over 16 amino acids. V shed 0 bases and J 5 bases; nucleotides not matched to a gene: 5. The germline V gene encodes CDR1 SGHRS and CDR2 YFSETQ. The CDR3 region is CASSLDGGRGTGELFF. CDR3 DNA: TGCGCCAGCAGCTTGGATGGCGGGAGGGGGACCGGGGAGCTGTTTTTT.

This CDR3 reads CASSSDRGIREYETGELFF. The CDR3 bases are TGTGCCAGCAGTTCGGACAGGGGGATCAGGGAGTATGAGACCGGGGAGCTGTTTTTT. The chain links TRBV6-9 to TRBJ2-2; 10 bases map to TRBD1. CDR1 is MNHGY and CDR2 is SVAAGI in the germline V gene. The CDR3 runs to 19 residues. V gave up 4 bases and J gave up 5 bases; unmatched junction bases: 16.

The V call is TRBV7-9, the J call TRBJ2-1; 10 bases match TRBD2. Germline-derived CDR1 and CDR2 are SEHNR and FQNEAQ (reference sequence). The CDR3 covers 17 residues. After removal of 4 bases from V and 10 bases from J, the junction contained 16 bases not matched to a gene. Here the CDR3 DNA reads TGTGCCAGCAGCTCTCCCCTGGAGCCTAGCGGGAGAGTGGAGCAGTTCTTC. It codes for CASSSPLEPSGRVEQFF.

The CDR3 nucleotides are TGTGCCAGCAGTTTAGTACAGGGAACTGGCAATCAGCCCCAGCATTTT. It translates to CASSLVQGTGNQPQHF. The chain carries TRBV28 and TRBJ1-5; tentatively, D is TRBD1 (6 bases). This CDR3 has 16 residues. The germline V gene has CDR1 MDHEN and CDR2 SYDVKM. Trimming pared 2 bases from V and 2 bases from J, leaving 13 bases between.

The chain links TRBV5-6 to TRBJ2-7; no clear D. V was clipped by 2 bases and J by 3 bases, with 9 bases between them. Germline V gene data show CDR1 as SGHDT and CDR2 as YYEEEE. The CDR3 runs to 13 residues. The CDR3: CASSLGRNYEQYF. In DNA form, the CDR3 reads TGTGCCAGCAGCTTAGGCAGGAACTACGAGCAGTACTTC.

The V and J genes are TRBV6-1 and TRBJ2-3; TRBD1 aligns across 8 bases. The CDR3 is 14 residues long. Germline loops: CDR1 MNHNS, CDR2 SASEGT. The V segment lost 1 base and the J segment 4 bases; nucleotides outside the gene matches: 1. The CDR3 sequence: CASSEGQGPDTQYF. CDR3 coding DNA: TGTGCCAGCAGTGAAGGACAGGGGCCAGATACGCAGTATTTT.

This rearrangement joins TRBV30 to TRBJ1-5; the D is unclear. There are 13 residues in the CDR3. Trimming removed 2 bases from V and 6 bases from J, with 11 bases in between. The germline V gene has CDR1 GTSNPN and CDR2 SVGIG (reference sequence). DNA of the CDR3: TGTGCCTGGAGTTCGGGAGGGAGTCAGCCCCAGCATTTT. It is translated as CAWSSGGSQPQHF. Drawing the rest from reference TRBV30 and TRBJ1-5, the complete variable domain is SQTIHQWPATLVQPVGSPLSLECTVEGTSNPNLYWYRQAAGRGLQLLFYSVGIGQISSEVPQNLSASRPQDRQFILSSKKLLLSDSGFYLCAWSSGGSQPQHFGDGTRLSIL.

This clone was detected once. The chain recombines TRBV6-4 with TRBJ2-3; 12 nucleotides align to TRBD2. The CDR3 runs 16 residues. Germline CDR1 is MRHNA and CDR2 is SNTAGT. Trimming cost V 5 bases and J 6 bases; bases outside gene matches: 9. The CDR3 spells CASSPLAGGPYDTQYF. CDR3 bases: TGTGCCAGCAGTCCTCTAGCGGGAGGGCCGTATGATACGCAGTATTTT.

The chain has TRBV2 and TRBJ1-2, with D possibly matching TRBD1 (5 bases). The CDR3 sequence is 14 residues long. The germline gives CDR1 SNHLY, CDR2 FYNNEI. The V and J ends lost 3 bases and 5 bases respectively, with 13 bases between them. CDR3 protein: CASSDQGQGYGYTF. CDR3 DNA: TGTGCCAGCAGTGATCAGGGTCAGGGTTATGGCTACACCTTC.

The chain carries TRBV11-2 and TRBJ2-1; 11 positions match TRBD2. This CDR3 is 19 amino acids long. With V trimmed by 0 bases and J by 0 bases, 7 bases remained unmatched. Germline lookup yields CDR1 SGHAT and CDR2 FQNNGV. CDR3 bases: TGTGCCAGCAGCTTAGAGCCCCCTAGCGGGAGGTCCTCCTACAATGAGCAGTTCTTC. It specifies CASSLEPPSGRSSYNEQFF.

The CDR3 protein is CASSSPGTSGYEQYF. CDR3 in DNA: TGTGCCAGCAGTTCTCCCGGGACTAGCGGCTACGAGCAGTACTTC. The chain combines TRBV27 with TRBJ2-7, with 11 bases identical to TRBD2. The length of the CDR3 is 15 residues. The junction had 5 bases not matched to a gene; V was cut back by 4 bases and J by 3 bases. Germline V gives CDR1 MNHEY, CDR2 SMNVEV (reference sequence).